This TCR beta chain appears in the sequencing data of a study of cytomegalovirus exposure and HLA in healthy donors. Whole-study results and caveats: Later analysis indicated greater clonal expansion among HLA-associated TCR beta chains than among equally common other chains.

A multiplex PCR was run with 60 Vbeta primers and 13 Jbeta primers. Assay: immunoSEQ multiplex PCR; the TCRdb copy retains only in-frame clones and omits some. Of about 100,000 clones in the sample, 84% were seen once. On this clone itself: Its antigen remains unknown.

V lost 7 bases to trimming and J lost 4 bases; unmatched junction nucleotides: 7. The CDR3 totals 14 residues. Germline CDR1 reads SNHLY; CDR2 reads FYNNEI. Sequencing was carried out using PBMCs. The source of this sequence is a woman aged 18-29 years in good health and CMV-seronegative. The chain couples TRBV2 to TRBJ1-5; TRBD1 matches 7 bases. CDR3 coding DNA: TGTGCCAGCAACCGGGACAGCCCGAATCAGCCCCAGCATTTT. It encodes CASNRDSPNQPQHF.